The 17 T cell receptor beta chains below come from one sample, sequenced in a study of cytomegalovirus exposure and HLA in healthy donors. The protocol was immunoSEQ multiplex PCR, while the TCRdb copy is restricted to in-frame clones and leaves out a portion. The sample shows about 160,000 clones, about 95% of them seen only once. Sequencing was performed on PBMCs. The receptors originated from a woman between 18 and 30 years old in good health and CMV-seronegative.

This clone was recorded once. This chain connects TRBV15 to TRBJ2-7, with 8 bases that match TRBD1. V trimming: 5 bases; J trimming: 3 bases; junction bases outside the gene matches: 3. CDR3 length: 13 amino acids. The germline V gene has CDR1 LNHNV and CDR2 YYDKDF (reference sequence). CDR3 protein: CATSSTGGYEQYF. The CDR3, as DNA: TGTGCCACCAGCTCTACAGGGGGCTACGAGCAGTACTTC.

This clone was seen a handful of times. V is TRBV6-5 and J is TRBJ1-6, with 10 bases lining up with TRBD1. With 7 bases clipped from V and 3 bases from J, the junction kept 3 bases outside the gene matches. The CDR3 sequence is 15 residues long. Germline loops: CDR1 MNHEY, CDR2 SVGAGI. CDR3 coding DNA: TGTGCCAGCACGACAGGGGGCCTCTATAATTCACCCCTCCACTTT. Its translation: CASTTGGLYNSPLHF.

The chain uses TRBV30 and TRBJ1-4, with no clear D. Germline CDR1 GTSNPN, CDR2 SVGIG (reference sequence). The CDR3 is 14 residues long. Deletions cut 3 bases from V and 4 bases from J, with 12 bases between. The chain's CDR3 is CAWSPVGFNEKLFF. In DNA, the CDR3 is TGTGCCTGGAGCCCTGTCGGGTTTAATGAAAAACTGTTTTTT.

The V and J genes are TRBV4-2 and TRBJ1-2; D is unresolved. V was pared by 1 base and J by 2 bases, with 2 bases between. CDR3 length: 12 residues. CDR1 and CDR2 (germline): LGHNA, YNFKEQ. CDR3 in DNA: TGTGCCAGCAGCCAAGCGAACTATGGCTACACCTTC. It encodes CASSQANYGYTF.

The rearrangement uses TRBV6-5 and TRBJ2-5; 8 nucleotides align to TRBD1. The V segment lost 0 bases and the J segment 2 bases; nucleotides outside the gene matches: 5. Germline V CDR1 and CDR2: MNHEY, SVGAGI. The CDR3 sequence is 16 residues long. CDR3 sequence (DNA): TGTGCCAGCAGTTACTCGACAGGGGAGAATCAAGAGACCCAGTACTTC. The encoded protein is CASSYSTGENQETQYF.

V gene TRBV27 combines with J gene TRBJ1-2; 7 nucleotides line up with TRBD1. After removal of 5 bases from V and 6 bases from J, the junction contained 9 bases not matched to a gene. This CDR3 is built from 14 residues. CDR1 and CDR2 (germline): MNHEY, SMNVEV (reference sequence). CDR3 region: CASSLSSGQNGYTF. CDR3 nucleotide sequence: TGTGCCAGCAGTCTTTCATCGGGACAGAATGGCTACACCTTC.

J is TRBJ2-1 and V is TRBV5-1; TRBD1 aligns across 10 bases. This CDR3 is built from 15 residues. From germline, CDR1 is SGHRS and CDR2 YFSETQ. J gave up 6 bases and V 4 bases, and 7 bases lay outside the gene matches. CDR3 amino acids: CASSLLGQGGNEQFF. The CDR3 nucleotides are TGCGCCAGCAGCCTCCTCGGACAGGGGGGCAATGAGCAGTTCTTC.

The chain recombines TRBV10-3 with TRBJ2-7; the D gene is possibly TRBD1 (6 bases). V shed 3 bases and J shed 3 bases, with 9 bases lying between them. The CDR3 totals 13 residues. In germline, CDR1 is ENHRY, CDR2 SYGVKD. The CDR3 region is CAISEQDSYEQYF. Written as DNA, the CDR3 is TGTGCCATCAGTGAACAGGACAGCTACGAGCAGTACTTC.

This rearrangement joins TRBV19 to TRBJ1-6, with D possibly matching TRBD1 (5 bases). The V end lost 5 bases, the J end lost 9 bases, and 14 bases lay between the germline ends. The CDR3 has 14 amino acids. Germline assignment: CDR1 LNHDA and CDR2 SQIVND (reference sequence). The CDR3 DNA reads TGTGCCAGTAGTCTGGCCAGGGAGGCTTCACCCCTCCACTTT. This gives the protein CASSLAREASPLHF.

The chain is built from TRBV6-1 and TRBJ2-7; 7 nucleotides line up with TRBD1. The CDR3 runs to 15 residues. The germline CDR1 and CDR2 sequences are MNHNS and SASEGT. After removal of 7 bases from V and 4 bases from J, the junction contained 13 bases not matched to a gene. The CDR3 reads CASIWSGTVDYEQYF. CDR3 coding DNA: TGTGCCAGCATTTGGAGTGGGACAGTTGATTACGAGCAGTACTTC.

The table lists this clone with a count of one. The rearrangement uses TRBV6-5 and TRBJ2-7; the D gene is possibly TRBD2 (5 bases). The CDR3 consists of 14 residues. V was clipped by 2 bases and J by 2 bases, with 10 bases between them. Per the germline V gene, CDR1 is MNHEY and CDR2 is SVGAGI. The CDR3 loop reads CASSYGRGPYEQYF. In DNA form, the CDR3 reads TGTGCCAGCAGTTACGGGAGAGGACCCTACGAGCAGTACTTC.

CDR3 DNA sequence: TGTGCCAGCAGTTCAAGACAGAATTATAATTCACCCCTCCACTTT. Protein sequence: CASSSRQNYNSPLHF. The V call is TRBV27, the J call TRBJ1-6, with D maybe TRBD1 (5 bases). Trimming shortened V by 4 bases and J by 4 bases, and 11 bases separated the two germline ends. This CDR3 is 15 amino acids long. The germline CDR1 and CDR2 sequences are MNHEY and SMNVEV (reference sequence).

The rearrangement uses TRBV7-3 and TRBJ2-3; possibly TRBD1 for D (6 bases). This CDR3 region has 17 residues. V was clipped by 4 bases and J by 0 bases, with 17 bases between them. CDR1 and CDR2 (germline): SGHTA, FQGTGA. This chain's CDR3 is CASSSGLEGGSTDTQYF. For the CDR3, the DNA is TGTGCCAGCAGCTCCGGCCTGGAAGGGGGTAGCACAGATACGCAGTATTTT.

The V and J genes are TRBV19 and TRBJ2-7; TRBD1 is a possible D gene (6 bases). V gave up 4 bases and J gave up 1 base, with 14 bases separating them. Germline CDR1 and CDR2: LNHDA and SQIVND (reference sequence). The CDR3 runs to 15 residues. CDR3 sequence (DNA): TGTGCCAGTAGTACACCTGGACAGTTGTCCTACGAGCAGTACTTC. This codes for CASSTPGQLSYEQYF.

The chain is built from TRBV5-1 and TRBJ2-7; maybe TRBD1 (6 bases). Trimming left V 1 base short and J 6 bases short, with 11 bases between. CDR1 is SGHRS, CDR2 YFSETQ, per germline. This CDR3 has 13 amino acids. As DNA, the CDR3 is TGCGCCAGCAGCTTGCCCCAGGGGTTCGAGCAGTACTTC. Amino acids: CASSLPQGFEQYF.

The chain carries TRBV7-2 and TRBJ2-3; no clear D. CDR3 length: 15 amino acids. CDR1 is SGHTA and CDR2 is FQGNSA in the germline V gene. V lost 5 bases to trimming and J lost 0 bases, with 12 bases between them. The CDR3 sequence is CASSPTYFSTDTQYF. Here the CDR3 DNA reads TGTGCCAGCAGCCCTACTTACTTCAGCACAGATACGCAGTATTTT.

The rearrangement links TRBV4-1 to TRBJ2-7; 9 bases are shared with TRBD1. CDR1 and CDR2 from the germline V gene are MGHRA and YSYEKL. The V segment lost 3 bases and the J segment 3 bases; nucleotides outside the gene matches: 6. This CDR3 contains 15 residues. CDR3 in DNA: TGCGCCAGCAGCCAGTGGGACAGGGTCGACTACGAGCAGTACTTC. Translation: CASSQWDRVDYEQYF.